This T cell receptor (beta chain) is from a study of shared clonotypes between healthy human individuals. Free of recent acute infections or vaccinations, the donors were healthy HIV-negative adults. Approximately 100 million PBMCs served as the genomic DNA source for unsorted samples. Assay runs were performed at deep level. About 28,000 T cell genomes (around 300 ng DNA) went into each PBMC replicate. Here immunoSEQ multiplex PCR was the method, and the copy in TCRdb shows in-frame clones only, minus some. The sample contains about 490,000 clones, 70% to 85% of which appear only once. Germline values: CDR1 SGHNT, CDR2 YYREEE (reference sequence). Trimming took 3 bases from V and 5 from J; bases not matched to a gene: 6. This CDR3 is built from 15 residues.

The chain joins TRBV5-4 to TRBJ2-3; 10 bases match TRBD2. The clonotype originates from a woman aged 40-49 years in good health. Some clones in this sample may be carry-over from other donors' samples. The sequencing sample was made of PBMCs. The CDR3 sequence: CASSWGAGGRDTQYF. The CDR3 DNA reads TGTGCCAGCAGCTGGGGAGCGGGAGGGCGAGATACGCAGTATTTT.